This passage covers 24 T cell receptor beta chains from one sample sequenced in a study of blood T cell repertoires in COVID-19 (dated by TCRdb to 2018 to 2021). The method was the immunoSEQ multiplex PCR assay. In its TCRdb copy, this immuneACCESS table keeps in-frame sequences only and misses some clones. Where compared with another copy, unresolved V genes explain less than half of these, and the others have no known cause. This sample is represented by under 25,000 clones; around four fifths of them were singletons. Clones ranked in the top ten supply around 23% of the sample. The sequenced sample was peripheral blood. The origin of the receptors is a man older than 75 with active or convalescent COVID-19.

V usage is TRBV7-2 and J usage is TRBJ2-3; 7 bases are a match to TRBD1. Germline CDR1 and CDR2: SGHTA and FQGNSA. The CDR3 length is 15 residues. Trimming took 1 base from V and 4 from J; bases not matched to a gene: 5. In nucleotides, the CDR3 is TGTGCCAGCAGCTTAGACAGGGGTGTATCAGATACGCAGTATTTT. Its protein is CASSLDRGVSDTQYF.

This sequence joins TRBV9 and TRBJ1-6; TRBD1 might be the D (6 bases). Germline V gene lookup returns CDR1 SGDLS and CDR2 YYNGEE. This CDR3 is built from 15 residues. Trimming removed 0 bases from V and 9 bases from J, with 13 bases in between. CDR3 sequence: CASSVGVGGPSPLHF. The CDR3 DNA sequence: TGTGCCAGCAGCGTAGGGGTTGGGGGCCCTTCACCCCTCCACTTT.

The chain couples TRBV29-1 to TRBJ1-5, with a weak D call TRBD1 (5 bases). The CDR3 consists of 13 residues. Looked up from germline, CDR1 is SQVTM and CDR2 is ANQGSEA. The V and J ends lost 7 bases and 9 bases respectively, with 19 bases between them. The CDR3 loop is CSGGEWGGGPQHF. The CDR3 DNA reads as TGCAGCGGGGGAGAGTGGGGCGGCGGGCCCCAGCATTTT.

The J gene is TRBJ2-2, the V gene TRBV7-3; TRBD1 agrees at 8 bases. After removal of 5 bases from V and 2 bases from J, the junction contained 7 bases not matched to a gene. The CDR3 sequence is 16 residues long. The germline V gene encodes CDR1 SGHTA and CDR2 FQGTGA. The CDR3 coding sequence is TGTGCCAGCAGCCCCAACGGACAGGGAAACACCGGGGAGCTGTTTTTT. Its translation: CASSPNGQGNTGELFF.

The V gene is TRBV19, the J gene TRBJ1-1, with D possibly matching TRBD1 (5 bases). Per the germline V gene, CDR1 is LNHDA and CDR2 is SQIVND (reference sequence). Trimming took off 1 base at V and 6 bases at J, with 12 bases between the two ends. The length of the CDR3 is 14 residues. The CDR3 region is CASSIGQGFPEAFF. DNA for the CDR3: TGTGCCAGTAGTATAGGTCAGGGTTTCCCTGAAGCTTTCTTT.

Written as DNA, the CDR3 is TGTGCCAGCAGCTCCGTATTCCAAGAGACCCAGTACTTC. This encodes CASSSVFQETQYF. The J gene is TRBJ2-5, the V gene TRBV7-2, with unresolved D. This CDR3 region has 13 residues. In germline, CDR1 is SGHTA, CDR2 FQGNSA. Trimming removed 4 bases from V and 1 base from J, with 7 bases in between.

The chain couples TRBV5-1 to TRBJ2-7, with 9 bases matching TRBD1. The CDR3 loop spans 14 amino acids. The germline V gene has CDR1 SGHRS and CDR2 YFSETQ. J gave up 2 bases and V 4 bases, and 4 bases lay outside the gene matches. The CDR3, as DNA: TGCGCCAGCAGCCAAAGACAGGGGGCCTACGAGCAGTACTTC. This sequence encodes CASSQRQGAYEQYF.

This clone was counted once. The chain has TRBV7-2 and TRBJ2-6, with 8 positions matching TRBD1. J gave up 0 bases and V 3 bases, and 4 bases lay outside the gene matches. Per germline, CDR1 SGHTA and CDR2 FQGNSA. The length of the CDR3 is 17 residues. The CDR3 DNA sequence: TGTGCCAGCAGCTTCAGGGGGCGCGTCTCTGGGGCCAACGTCCTGACTTTC. Its protein is CASSFRGRVSGANVLTF.

The rearrangement joins TRBV6-2 or TRBV6-3 to TRBJ2-7; D is perhaps TRBD2 (5 bases). Looked up from germline, CDR1 is MNHEY and CDR2 is SVGEGT. The CDR3 loop spans 15 amino acids. Trimming cost V 4 bases and J 0 bases, with 13 bases left between them. This CDR3 reads CASSFGGRSSYEQYF. The CDR3 DNA follows: TGTGCCAGCAGTTTTGGAGGCAGGAGCTCCTACGAGCAGTACTTC.

This chain links TRBV5-8 with TRBJ1-5, with TRBD1 matching over 9 bases. The V segment lost 4 bases and the J segment 2 bases; nucleotides outside the gene matches: 7. Germline assignment: CDR1 SGHTS and CDR2 YDEGEE. CDR3 length: 16 residues. CDR3 nucleotide sequence: TGTGCCAGCAGCCCATGGGGACAGGGAGGCAATCAGCCCCAGCATTTT. Residues: CASSPWGQGGNQPQHF. The full variable domain, in which reference TRBV5-8 and TRBJ1-5 provide the parts outside the CDR3, is EAGVTQSPTHLIKTRGQQATLRCSPISGHTSVYWYQQALGLGLQFLLWYDEGEERNRGNFPPRFSGRQFPNYSSELNVNALELEDSALYLCASSPWGQGGNQPQHFGDGTRLSIL.

The rearrangement links TRBV6-1 to TRBJ2-1; 7 bases line up with TRBD1. The CDR3 contains 15 residues. V lost 8 bases and J lost 5; bases outside the gene matches: 12. In germline, CDR1 is MNHNS, CDR2 SASEGT. The CDR3 loop reads CASYRSGTAHNEQFF. As DNA, the CDR3 is TGTGCCAGCTATCGGTCCGGGACAGCCCACAATGAGCAGTTCTTC.

The V gene is TRBV11-2, the J gene TRBJ1-1; a possible D gene is TRBD1 (5 bases). The germline CDR1 and CDR2 sequences are SGHAT and FQNNGV. The ends were cut back, 0 bases at V and 11 bases at J, with 16 bases in the middle. The CDR3 totals 14 residues. The chain's CDR3 is CASSLDPGKEGAFF. CDR3 in DNA: TGTGCCAGCAGCTTAGATCCGGGGAAGGAGGGGGCTTTCTTT.

This clone is labeled as medium-sized. The CDR3 coding sequence is TGTGCCAGCAGCTTAGAGGTGTCCTACGAGCAGTACTTC. Protein product: CASSLEVSYEQYF. This chain joins TRBV7-3 and TRBJ2-7, with D unclear. Germline CDR1 SGHTA, CDR2 FQGTGA. CDR3 length equals 13 residues. V lost 2 bases and J lost 1, with 6 bases in between.

This chain uses TRBV6-1 with TRBJ1-1; 7 bases align to TRBD1. CDR1 is MNHNS, CDR2 SASEGT, per germline. Trimming took 1 base from V and 11 from J; bases not matched to a gene: 10. This CDR3 spans 14 amino acids. The chain's CDR3 is CASSEGGWDRSAFF. For the CDR3, the DNA is TGTGCCAGCAGTGAAGGGGGTTGGGACAGATCGGCTTTCTTT.

This rearrangement joins TRBV23-1 to TRBJ1-1; D gene unclear. TRBV23-1 is filed as an ORF, its function uncertain. The ends were cut back, 4 bases at V and 8 bases at J, with 11 bases in the middle. This CDR3 contains 12 residues. The CDR3 bases are TGCGCCAGCAGTCTATTGACTGTCGAAGCTTTCTTT. Translation gives CASSLLTVEAFF.

The genes are TRBV2 and TRBJ1-2; 7 nucleotides agree with TRBD1. This CDR3 is built from 16 residues. After removal of 4 bases from V and 0 bases from J, the junction contained 8 bases not matched to a gene. Germline lookup yields CDR1 SNHLY and CDR2 FYNNEI. CDR3 in amino acids: CASSGLRDSTNYGYTF. As DNA, the CDR3 is TGTGCCAGCAGTGGACTCCGGGACAGCACTAACTATGGCTACACCTTC.

The chain employs TRBV18 and TRBJ1-2; D is unresolved. Per the germline V gene, CDR1 is KGHSH and CDR2 is LQKENI. This CDR3 has 13 residues. Trimming removed 2 bases from V and 5 bases from J, with 9 bases in between. The CDR3 is CASSPETGYGYTF. CDR3 nucleotides: TGTGCCAGCTCACCAGAGACGGGGTATGGCTACACCTTC.

This chain uses TRBV6-2 or TRBV6-3 with TRBJ1-6; a possible D gene is TRBD1 (5 bases). The CDR3 runs to 17 residues. The ends were cut back, 0 bases at V and 7 bases at J, with 16 bases in the middle. Germline assignment: CDR1 MNHEY and CDR2 SVGEGT. This chain's CDR3 is CASSYSRRATVNSPLHF. The CDR3 DNA reads as TGTGCCAGCAGTTACTCTAGGCGAGCGACAGTAAATTCACCCCTCCACTTT.

The chain employs TRBV7-9 and TRBJ2-7; TRBD2 matches 7 bases. V dropped 1 base and J dropped 4; count of bases not matched to a gene: 7. This CDR3 is 15 amino acids long. CDR1 is SEHNR, CDR2 FQNEAQ, per germline (reference sequence). The CDR3 region is CASSLGGIAGYEQYF. CDR3 in DNA: TGTGCCAGCAGCTTAGGAGGGATAGCGGGTTACGAGCAGTACTTC.

The J gene is TRBJ1-1, the V gene TRBV10-3; D is perhaps TRBD1 (6 bases). The V end lost 5 bases, the J end lost 4 bases, and 8 bases lay between the germline ends. The CDR3 has 12 amino acids. Germline V gene lookup returns CDR1 ENHRY and CDR2 SYGVKD. The CDR3, as DNA: TGTGCCATCAGTCGGGGGGCCACTGAAGCTTTCTTT. Protein product: CAISRGATEAFF.

The gene calls are TRBV6-1 and TRBJ2-1, with D maybe TRBD1 (6 bases). The CDR3 sequence is 12 residues long. Germline V gene data show CDR1 as MNHNS and CDR2 as SASEGT. Between the trimmed V and J ends, which lost 2 bases and 15 bases, there was a span of 14 bases. The CDR3 DNA reads as TGTGCCAGCAGTGAATGGGGCAGGGGTGGGTTCTTC. It codes for CASSEWGRGGFF.

This clone was detected only a few times. The rearrangement uses TRBV29-1 and TRBJ1-1; D might be TRBD1 (5 bases). V was clipped by 1 base and J by 4 bases, with 13 bases between them. The germline V gene has CDR1 SQVTM and CDR2 ANQGSEA. This CDR3 is 14 amino acids long. CDR3 sequence (DNA): TGCAGCGTTGAAGCAACAGTCGGGGGCACTGAAGCTTTCTTT. This codes for CSVEATVGGTEAFF.

CDR3: CAIKTEMNTEAFF. Here the CDR3 DNA reads TGTGCCATTAAGACGGAGATGAACACTGAAGCTTTCTTT. The genes are TRBV7-9 and TRBJ1-1; D is unresolved. The V end lost 10 bases, the J end lost 0 bases, and 12 bases lay between the germline ends. This CDR3 spans 13 amino acids. From germline, CDR1 is SEHNR and CDR2 FQNEAQ (reference sequence).

The rearrangement uses TRBV24-1 and TRBJ1-5; 8 positions match TRBD1. The trim removed 3 bases at V and 6 bases at J, leaving 9 bases unmatched. The CDR3 has 16 amino acids. Germline CDR1 KGHDR, CDR2 SFDVKD. CDR3 region: CATSDRLAGGGQPQHF. The CDR3, as DNA: TGTGCCACCAGTGATCGCCTGGCAGGGGGCGGTCAGCCCCAGCATTTT.